Following are 23 T cell receptor beta chains from one sample sequenced in a study of blood T cell repertoires in COVID-19 (TCRdb year 2020). To prepare the library, the immunoSEQ multiplex PCR assay was applied. TCRdb re-hosts the immuneACCESS table, in-frame sequences only. Its copies lack some clones; in the studies checked, an unresolved V gene accounts for under half of them, and the cause for the rest is not known. The sample yields about 300,000 clones; approximately 92% were counted once. Nearly 7% of the sample belongs to the ten largest clones. Sequenced material: peripheral blood. These receptors originate from a woman aged 30 to 39 with COVID-19, enrolled during active disease.

This clone was seen just once. The chain joins TRBV9 to TRBJ1-2; D call uncertain. CDR1 SGDLS and CDR2 YYNGEE come from the germline V gene. This CDR3 has 12 residues. V was trimmed by 0 bases and J by 14 bases, leaving 14 bases between them. CDR3 DNA sequence: TGTGCCAGCAGCGTAGGAGATTCTTCGGGTACCTTC. Encoded protein: CASSVGDSSGTF.

The CDR3 DNA is TGTGCCAGCCTCGCGTTGGGACTACCGGGCACCGGGGAGCTGTTTTTT. Protein sequence: CASLALGLPGTGELFF. The chain recombines TRBV18 with TRBJ2-2; TRBD2 agrees at 7 bases. CDR1 and CDR2 from the germline V gene are KGHSH and LQKENI. The V and J ends lost 8 bases and 4 bases, in that order; junction bases with no gene match: 13. The CDR3 has 16 amino acids.

This clone occurred once. This sequence joins TRBV19 and TRBJ2-7; a weak D match, TRBD2 (6 bases). The germline V and J ends were trimmed by 6 bases and 0 bases, with 15 bases remaining between them. The CDR3 runs to 15 residues. CDR1 LNHDA and CDR2 SQIVND come from the germline V gene (reference sequence). Here the CDR3 reads CASRDKGLGSYEQYF. The CDR3 DNA is TGTGCCAGTAGGGACAAGGGACTGGGCTCCTACGAGCAGTACTTC.

This rearrangement joins TRBV15 to TRBJ2-7; 12 nucleotides agree with TRBD1. Per germline, CDR1 LNHNV and CDR2 YYDKDF (reference sequence). V trimming: 4 bases; J trimming: 7 bases; junction bases outside the gene matches: 8. This CDR3 comprises 15 residues. CDR3 coding DNA: TGTGCCACCAGCAATCCGGGACAGGGGGCGAAAGAGCAGTACTTC. Amino acid sequence: CATSNPGQGAKEQYF.

J is TRBJ1-5 and V is TRBV12-3 or TRBV12-4, with a tentative D call TRBD1 (5 bases). This CDR3 is built from 13 residues. Trimming shortened V by 4 bases and J by 4 bases, and 8 bases separated the two germline ends. CDR3 nucleotide sequence: TGTGCCAGCAGTTCACGACAGAATCAGCCCCAGCATTTT. This codes for CASSSRQNQPQHF.

This chain uses TRBV5-6 with TRBJ2-1; D is unclear. The CDR3 consists of 12 residues. Looked up from germline, CDR1 is SGHDT and CDR2 is YYEEEE. Deletions cut 4 bases from V and 9 bases from J, with 11 bases between. This chain's CDR3 is CASSPFYGEQFF. In DNA form, the CDR3 reads TGTGCCAGCAGCCCTTTCTACGGTGAGCAGTTCTTC.

V and J are TRBV2 and TRBJ2-1; 7 bases fit TRBD2. The CDR3 extends over 15 amino acids. Per the germline V gene, CDR1 is SNHLY and CDR2 is FYNNEI. V lost 5 bases, J lost 4 bases, and 8 bases stayed unmatched. The CDR3 bases are TGTGCCAGCAGTTTTAGAGCTAGCGGATACAATGAGCAGTTCTTC. It encodes CASSFRASGYNEQFF.

The chain recombines TRBV30 with TRBJ1-2, with a possible D match to TRBD1 (6 bases). Germline values: CDR1 GTSNPN, CDR2 SVGIG (reference sequence). Trimming removed 4 bases from V and 8 bases from J, with 17 bases in between. The CDR3 spans 13 residues. In DNA, the CDR3 is TGTGCCTGGACCTTTACCCCACAGGGAGGCTACACCTTC. This translates into CAWTFTPQGGYTF.

This clone has a handful of counts. The chain recombines TRBV30 with TRBJ2-1; 9 bases fit TRBD2. Germline V gives CDR1 GTSNPN, CDR2 SVGIG (reference sequence). Trimming cost V 8 bases and J 8 bases; bases outside gene matches: 13. The CDR3 length is 14 residues. CDR3 loop: CATYERGGRDEQFF. The CDR3 bases are TGTGCCACCTACGAGCGGGGCGGGAGGGATGAGCAGTTCTTC.

V and J are TRBV6-5 and TRBJ1-1; tentative D call: TRBD1 (5 bases). The CDR3 runs to 11 residues. V was cut by 7 bases and J by 6 bases, with 9 bases left in between. From germline, CDR1 is MNHEY and CDR2 SVGAGI. The CDR3 spells CASNSGAEAFF. CDR3 coding DNA: TGTGCCAGCAACTCGGGGGCTGAAGCTTTCTTT.

The chain recombines TRBV28 with TRBJ2-3; D gene ambiguous. The V gene's germline CDR1 is MDHEN and CDR2 SYDVKM. This CDR3 has 14 residues. With 5 bases removed from V and 2 bases from J, the gap between germline ends came to 11 bases. The CDR3 region has the DNA TGTGCCAGCAGTATAGGCAGGCTCACAGATACGCAGTATTTT. It yields the protein CASSIGRLTDTQYF.

The chain recombines TRBV2 with TRBJ2-2; tentatively, D is TRBD2 (6 bases). Germline CDR1 and CDR2: SNHLY and FYNNEI. The CDR3 extends over 14 amino acids. V lost 5 bases and J lost 4, with 11 bases in between. The CDR3 protein is CASSRRDFTGELFF. The CDR3 region has the DNA TGTGCCAGCAGTAGGCGGGATTTCACCGGGGAGCTGTTTTTT.

The CDR3 loop is CASSLTGAEAFF. The CDR3 coding sequence is TGTGCCAGCAGTTTAACCGGGGCTGAAGCTTTCTTT. The chain is built from TRBV27 and TRBJ1-1; D gene uncertain. CDR1 and CDR2 from the germline V gene are MNHEY and SMNVEV (reference sequence). There are 12 residues in the CDR3. V lost 2 bases and J lost 6, with 7 bases in between.

The chain combines TRBV19 with TRBJ2-1; TRBD2 is a possible D gene (6 bases). The CDR3 is 12 amino acids. Germline V CDR1 and CDR2: LNHDA, SQIVND (reference sequence). V dropped 5 bases and J dropped 7 bases, with 9 bases sitting between them. CDR3 loop: CASSRTNNEQFF. Written as DNA, the CDR3 is TGTGCCAGTAGTCGGACTAATAATGAGCAGTTCTTC.

This clone was observed a single time. This rearrangement joins TRBV5-4 to TRBJ2-5, with D possibly being TRBD1 (5 bases). The V gene's germline CDR1 is SGHNT and CDR2 YYREEE (reference sequence). Trimming removed 3 bases at V and 4 bases at J, with 16 bases between. This CDR3 contains 15 residues. The CDR3 DNA reads as TGTGCCAGCAGCTCCGGCCATAGGGGTGGAGAGACCCAGTACTTC. It encodes CASSSGHRGGETQYF.

The chain employs TRBV6-4 and TRBJ2-3, with 8 positions matching TRBD2. The V and J ends lost 0 bases and 4 bases, in that order; junction bases with no gene match: 3. CDR1 MRHNA and CDR2 SNTAGT come from the germline V gene. CDR3 length equals 15 residues. The CDR3 bases are TGTGCCAGCAGTGACTCTAGCGGGATAGCAGATACGCAGTATTTT. This gives the protein CASSDSSGIADTQYF.

This clone came up many times. The gene calls are TRBV5-1 and TRBJ2-1, with TRBD2 matching 10 bases. Germline lookup yields CDR1 SGHRS and CDR2 YFSETQ. The CDR3 contains 16 residues. V dropped 4 bases and J dropped 4; count of bases not matched to a gene: 8. For the CDR3, the DNA is TGCGCCAGCAGCAGGGAAATAGCGGGAGGTTACAATGAGCAGTTCTTC. Translating gives CASSREIAGGYNEQFF. The whole variable domain, filled in from reference TRBV5-1 and TRBJ2-1, reads KAGVTQTPRYLIKTRGQQVTLSCSPISGHRSVSWYQQTPGQGLQFLFEYFSETQRNKGNFPGRFSGRQFSNSRSEMNVSTLELGDSALYLCASSREIAGGYNEQFFGPGTRLTVL.

The V gene is TRBV5-1, the J gene TRBJ2-5; D might be TRBD2 (5 bases). CDR1 and CDR2 (germline): SGHRS, YFSETQ. This CDR3 has 14 amino acids. Trimming removed 0 bases at V and 4 bases at J, with 10 bases between. CDR3 sequence (DNA): TGCGCCAGCAGCTTGGGAGGGTCCGGAGAGACCCAGTACTTC. Its translation: CASSLGGSGETQYF.

This sequence joins TRBV27 and TRBJ2-2, with 11 bases identical to TRBD2. Germline assignment: CDR1 MNHEY and CDR2 SMNVEV (reference sequence). CDR3 length equals 15 residues. Trimming at V came to 6 bases and at J to 1 base, leaving 1 base not matched to a gene. The CDR3 DNA sequence: TGTGCCAGCAGGCTAGCGGGAGGGAACACCGGGGAGCTGTTTTTT. It codes for CASRLAGGNTGELFF.

The V call is TRBV5-1, the J call TRBJ2-1, with a weak D call TRBD2 (6 bases). The CDR3 consists of 14 residues. Germline V gives CDR1 SGHRS, CDR2 YFSETQ. V was pared by 5 bases and J by 2 bases, with 11 bases between. The CDR3 region has the DNA TGCGCCAGCAGTACGGCGGGGCCCTACAATGAGCAGTTCTTC. Translating it yields CASSTAGPYNEQFF.

The J gene is TRBJ1-1, the V gene TRBV30; D not resolved. V lost 7 bases to trimming and J lost 0 bases, with 9 bases between them. This CDR3 is built from 12 residues. Germline V lookup: CDR1 GTSNPN, CDR2 SVGIG (reference sequence). The CDR3 sequence is CASSRMNTEAFF. The CDR3 region has the DNA TGTGCCTCAAGCCGAATGAACACTGAAGCTTTCTTT.

The chain combines TRBV7-9 with TRBJ2-7; D perhaps matches TRBD2 (5 bases). The CDR3 spans 12 residues. The germline V gene encodes CDR1 SEHNR and CDR2 FQNEAQ (reference sequence). The V end lost 4 bases, the J end lost 6 bases, and 10 bases lay between the germline ends. This CDR3 is CASSWSEGEQYF. CDR3 bases: TGTGCCAGCAGCTGGTCCGAGGGCGAGCAGTACTTC.

This chain connects TRBV5-8 to TRBJ2-2; 7 bases map to TRBD2. Trimming at V came to 2 bases and at J to 2 bases, leaving 3 bases not matched to a gene. Germline CDR1 is SGHTS and CDR2 is YDEGEE. The CDR3 consists of 15 residues. CDR3 loop: CASSFGTTNTGELFF. The CDR3 DNA reads TGTGCCAGCAGCTTCGGGACTACCAACACCGGGGAGCTGTTTTTT.